This T cell receptor beta chain was documented in a study of blood T cell repertoires in COVID-19. About the research overall: Donors in the United States, Italy and Spain gave samples during acute or convalescent COVID-19. T cells, B-cell-depleted T cells, or PBMCs supplied cDNA or gDNA.

As originally analysed: Estimates of nucleated cell counts were drawn from the amplification of reference gene primers. TCRdb's table, derived via immunoSEQ multiplex PCR, lists solely in-frame clones and lacks some. V and J calls and clone size come straight from that table; D and trimming were deduced from the DNA. The table includes about 180,000 clones, about 84% detected once. The CDR3 runs 15 residues. Germline CDR1 is SGHVS and CDR2 is FNYEAQ. V was cut by 5 bases and J by 1 base, with 14 bases left in between. The chain employs TRBV7-6 and TRBJ1-1; D not resolved. The sequenced material came from peripheral blood. The clonotype originates from a human donor in a cohort sampled during active COVID-19. Written as DNA, the CDR3 is TGTGCCAGCAGCCGGAGTCCCGCGGGGAACACTGAAGCTTTCTTT. It codes for CASSRSPAGNTEAFF.